Listed below are T cell receptor beta chains from one sample, sequenced in a study of CD4 and CD8 cells across lung adenocarcinoma regions. TCRdb fed the PCR reads into MiXCR, producing one record per CDR3 protein. The sample yields tens of thousands of distinct CDR3 sequences, approximately 52% seen once. Sequencing was done on a sample of CD8+ T cells from the center of a lung tumor. All receptors come from a female donor with lung adenocarcinoma. The CD4 and CD8 labels of this study may be unreliable. Both conserved end residues are part of each CDR3. A D gene is named only where the DNA matches it firmly. Size tells how often a clone was seen (once, few, many) or the class of an expanded clone, and some rows leave it out.

j_call d_call clone_size v_call cdr3_nt cdr3_aa
TRBJ2-3 . . TRBV10-1 TGCGCCAGCAGTGCGGGCATGTCTAGCACAGATACGCAGTATTTT CASSAGMSSTDTQYF
TRBJ2-1 . . TRBV6-1 TGTGCCAGCAGTGAAGTTATTAGTGATTACAATGAGCAGTTCTTC CASSEVISDYNEQFF
TRBJ1-3 . few TRBV10-1 TGCGCCAGCAGTGAGTCGGGGCGCTCTGGAAACACCATATATTTT CASSESGRSGNTIYF
TRBJ2-2 . few TRBV9 TGTGCCAGCAGCGTAGATGTGGGAGTGGCAACCGGGGAGCTGTTTTTT CASSVDVGVATGELFF
TRBJ2-2 . once TRBV6-1 TGTGTCAGCGGCCGACAGGCGGGGAGCACAGAGGCGCTGTATTTT CVSGRQAGSTEALYF
TRBJ2-7 . . TRBV27 TGTGCCAGCAGTTTTTCGGCGGGGCGGGGAGGGAGGGACACGCAGTACTTC CASSFSAGRGGRDTQYF
TRBJ2-3 TRBD2 . TRBV3-1 TGTGCCAGCAGCTTCAGCGGGAGGACCGATACGCAGTATTTT CASSFSGRTDTQYF
TRBJ2-5 TRBD1 once TRBV6-1 TGTGCCAGCAGTGGGGGGGACAGGGTCTTAGAGACCCAGTACTTC CASSGGDRVLETQYF
TRBJ2-2 . . TRBV6-5 TGTGCCAGCAGTTATAGACAGTTCACCGGGGAGCTGTTTTTT CASSYRQFTGELFF
TRBJ2-1 . . TRBV7-6 TGTGCCAGCAGCTTAGTTCCGGGAGTAGGACATGGTACGCAGTTCTTC CASSLVPGVGHGTQFF
TRBJ2-3 TRBD2 . TRBV10-3 TGTGCGGTGTTGCGGGGGGCCACAGATACGCAGTACTTT CAVLRGATDTQYF
TRBJ2-2 . medium-sized TRBV6-1 TGTGCCAGCAGGGAGCGGGTCACCGGGGAGCTGTTTTTT CASRERVTGELFF
TRBJ1-2 . medium-sized TRBV6-1 TGTGCCAGCAGTGAAAGTCGGCTGGGGATACATGGCTACACCTTC CASSESRLGIHGYTF
TRBJ2-7 . few TRBV11-3 TGTGCCAGCAGCTCCGTTAGCGGTAAGCCGGGAAGGAGCCACGAGCAGTACTTC CASSSVSGKPGRSHEQYF
TRBJ2-3 . many TRBV7-3 TGTGCCAGCAGCTTGTTGGGGTCAGGTGGGGTAACAGATACGCAGTATTTT CASSLLGSGGVTDTQYF
TRBJ2-1 TRBD2 many TRBV6-1 TGTGCCAGCGGGAGGGGTACCTACAATGAGCAGTTCTTC CASGRGTYNEQFF
TRBJ2-1 TRBD2 . TRBV4-2 TGTGCCAGCAGCCGTGGTAGCGGGGGAAACAATGAGCAGTTCTTC CASSRGSGGNNEQFF
TRBJ2-3 TRBD2 . TRBV6-1 TGTGCCAGCACGCTAGCGGCCCTTAGCACAGATACGCAGTATTTT CASTLAALSTDTQYF
TRBJ2-3 . . TRBV11-3 TGTGCCAGCAGGCTCGGAGCCAAAGATACTCAGTATTTT CASRLGAKDTQYF
TRBJ1-1 TRBD1 . TRBV6-5 TGTGCCAGCAGTTATGAGACAGGGGGCAAGACTGAAGCTTTCTTT CASSYETGGKTEAFF
TRBJ2-5 . . TRBV19 TGTGCCAGTAGTAGCCTTGGGGCAGAGACCCAGTACTTC CASSSLGAETQYF
TRBJ2-4 . once TRBV6-1 TGTGCCAGCAGTGCGGCCGGAGGAGGTCGTACCCAAAACATTCAGTACTTC CASSAAGGGRTQNIQYF
TRBJ1-1 . many TRBV27 TGTGCCAGCAGGGGGGGGGCCTTGAAGGCTTTCTTT CASRGGALKAFF
TRBJ2-3 TRBD1 many TRBV12-3/TRBV12-4 TGTGCCAGCAGTTTTCCTGGGACAGGTTTTACTAGCACAGATACGCAGTATTTT CASSFPGTGFTSTDTQYF
TRBJ2-3 . . TRBV6-1 TGTGCCAGCAGAAGACAGGCTGGTAGCACCGGGACGCAGTTTTTT CASRRQAGSTGTQFF
TRBJ2-2 . . TRBV6-1 . CASNGQGVGTGALYF
TRBJ2-1 TRBD2 . TRBV27 TGTGCCAGCAGCTCTCCGGGGACTAGCGGGACTGAGGAGCAGTTCTTT CASSSPGTSGTEEQFF
TRBJ1-4 . medium-sized TRBV27 TGTGCCAGCAGTTTCATTGGGGCACCGGCAACTAATGAAAAACTGTTTTTT CASSFIGAPATNEKLFF
TRBJ2-6 . . TRBV6-1 TGTGCCAGCAGTGAAGACAGCTCTGGGGCCTACGTCCAGTATTTC CASSEDSSGAYVQYF
TRBJ2-3 . many TRBV3-1 TGTGCCAGCAGCCAAAATAGCGGCGGGGATACGCAGTATTTT CASSQNSGGDTQYF
TRBJ2-1 TRBD2 medium-sized TRBV27 TGTGCCAGCAGTTCTGCTAGACTAGCCGGGCAGTTCTTC CASSSARLAGQFF